The rows below give T cell receptor beta chains drawn from one sample of a study of regulatory and conventional T cells in RAG deficiency. Sequencing was performed with immunoSEQ multiplex PCR; in TCRdb, only in-frame clones are kept and a portion is missing. The sample lists 45,000 or so clones, 85% to 90% seen once, with 0.51% in the top ten. These data were likewise used in another study, on regulatory T cells.

The sequenced sample consisted of CD4+ effector T cells sorted from blood. These receptors came from a human donor in good health. The CDR3 runs from the conserved cysteine through the conserved F or W. The order of the fields is V gene, clone size, CDR3 protein. Rows may omit the clone size; those that give it use once, few, many or a size class.

TRBV15	NA	CATSLQGDTIYF
TRBV7-9	once	CASSLHTPTSYNEQFF
TRBV19	NA	CATGTGSNQPQHF
TRBV19	few	CASSDSSGNTIYF
TRBV18	once	CASSPIGFAEAFF
TRBV29-1	NA	CSVAGSTGDTQYF
TRBV18	NA	CASSPEASNQPQHF
TRBV5-1	NA	CASSLPIQGSTDTQYF
TRBV6-1	NA	CASSTHRGYEQYF
TRBV5-4	NA	CASSFRGKLQGREQYF
TRBV29-1	NA	CSVADSRGYTF
TRBV6-1	NA	CASSEARTGTEQYF
TRBV5-1	NA	CASSTTGGGYGYTF
TRBV6-6	NA	CASSYVRDSGYGYTF
TRBV5-6	NA	CASSYHRGLADYNEQFF
TRBV15	NA	CATSRDRGPYEQYF
TRBV6-1	few	CASSDLGEQYF
TRBV14	NA	CASSPPAVFHYNEQFF
TRBV2	NA	CASSGGWGESYEQYF
TRBV11-3	once	CASSFINEKLFF
TRBV6-1	NA	CASSEAVRSNQPQHF
TRBV19	once	CASSIRVGYNEQFF
TRBV7-9	NA	CASSLERNNSPLHF
TRBV18	NA	CASSPGQAGPYNEQFF
TRBV2	NA	CASSASLGRQETQYF
TRBV7-9	NA	CASGSGLGSRQPQHF
TRBV15	NA	CATSGDRDRSLNTEAFF
TRBV18	NA	CASSPLSSTDTQYF
TRBV6-1	NA	CASSSGQVNSPLHF
TRBV14	NA	CASSQSRTGFGYTF
TRBV5-5	NA	CASSFDSSNEKLFF
TRBV5-6	NA	CASSLRGKAEAFF
TRBV19	NA	CASSIVFGTSIGDTQYF
TRBV9	NA	CASSVGEGAGNTIYF
TRBV5-1	NA	CASSLNPDNEQFF
TRBV28	NA	CASSPTGQQTKVYSNQPQHF
TRBV5-5	NA	CASSLVRGQPQHF
TRBV29-1	NA	CSVTYGGSGNTIYF
TRBV4-1	NA	CASSQGTGKGTDTQYF
TRBV2	NA	CASSGQNSPLHF
TRBV2	NA	CASTLGPVGYTF
TRBV2	NA	CASSEQNYEAFF
TRBV15	NA	CATRNAGADGELFF
TRBV28	NA	CASSLWGPGGNTIYF
TRBV5-1	few	CASSSAQGHYGYTF
TRBV6-1	NA	CASSELRGLWYTF
TRBV29-1	NA	CSVGEIQQYF
TRBV6-6	NA	CASNNPQPQHF
TRBV6-1	NA	CASRAGTGRKLFF
TRBV11-2	few	CASSSLAQFYEQYF
TRBV29-1	NA	CSVEDRVGTEAFF
TRBV28	NA	CASTPGGRPQHF
TRBV7-3	NA	CASSQRAGDSGANVLTF
TRBV28	NA	CASSFVTRGQHF
TRBV2	NA	CASSKLAGGQQFF